One and the same sample provided the 5 T cell receptor beta chains below, sequenced in a study of OX40 agonist ivuxolimab in advanced cancers. Method: immunoSEQ multiplex PCR; TCRdb's copy keeps in-frame clones and lacks some. The sample records tens of thousands of clones, approximately 90% being singletons. The sequencing here drew on CD4+ or CD8+ T cells sorted from blood, taken in a trial of the OX40 agonist ivuxolimab. The source is an adult with an advanced solid tumor such as melanoma, head and neck, liver or kidney cancer.

The chain combines TRBV27 with TRBJ1-5; 7 nucleotides align to TRBD1. This CDR3 spans 13 amino acids. V was pared by 5 bases and J by 8 bases, with 6 bases of the junction left unmatched. Germline CDR1 is MNHEY and CDR2 is SMNVEV (reference sequence). DNA for the CDR3: TGTGCCAGCAGTCTACAGGGGCTAGAGCCCCAGCATTTT. Residues: CASSLQGLEPQHF.

The genes are TRBV10-2 and TRBJ2-3; D is ambiguous. The CDR3 consists of 14 residues. Trimming removed 4 bases at V and 2 bases at J, with 10 bases between. Germline CDR1 is WSHSY and CDR2 is SAAADI. The CDR3 region is CASSVQPNTDTQYF. The CDR3 DNA is TGCGCCAGCAGTGTCCAGCCCAACACAGATACGCAGTATTTT.

The CDR3 spells CASSLGWGFTEAFF. The CDR3 region has the DNA TGTGCCAGCAGCTTGGGTTGGGGGTTTACTGAAGCTTTCTTT. J is TRBJ1-1 and V is TRBV5-6; possible D gene TRBD1, 5 bases. The CDR3 is 14 residues long. V lost 0 bases and J lost 5, with 11 bases in between. Germline V gene lookup returns CDR1 SGHDT and CDR2 YYEEEE.

The rearrangement links TRBV2 to TRBJ2-5; the D gene is possibly TRBD2 (5 bases). Trimming left V 5 bases short and J 3 bases short, with 13 bases between. The CDR3 sequence is 14 residues long. Germline lookup yields CDR1 SNHLY and CDR2 FYNNEI. Written as DNA, the CDR3 is TGTGCCAGCAGTCTCCTCCCGGAGGAAGAGACCCAGTACTTC. Protein sequence: CASSLLPEEETQYF.

The V gene is TRBV6-6, the J gene TRBJ2-7; no clear D. V was pared by 4 bases and J by 5 bases, with 6 bases between. This CDR3 spans 11 amino acids. Germline CDR1 MNHNY, CDR2 SVGAGI (reference sequence). Written as DNA, the CDR3 is TGTGCCAGCAGTTCCCTTAACGAGCAGTACTTC. It yields the protein CASSSLNEQYF.